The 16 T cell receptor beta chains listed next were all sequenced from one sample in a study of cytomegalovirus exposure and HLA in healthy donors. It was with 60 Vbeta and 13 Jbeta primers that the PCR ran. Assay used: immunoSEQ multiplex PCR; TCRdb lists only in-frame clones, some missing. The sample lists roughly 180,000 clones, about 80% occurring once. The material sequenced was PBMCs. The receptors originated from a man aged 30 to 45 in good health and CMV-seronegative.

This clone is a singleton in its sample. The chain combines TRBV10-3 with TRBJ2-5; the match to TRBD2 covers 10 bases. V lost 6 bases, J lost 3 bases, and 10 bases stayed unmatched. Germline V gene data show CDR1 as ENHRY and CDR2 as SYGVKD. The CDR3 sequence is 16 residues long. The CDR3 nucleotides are TGTGCCATCAGGGGGGGAGTAGCGGGGGGAGAAGAGACCCAGTACTTC. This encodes CAIRGGVAGGEETQYF.

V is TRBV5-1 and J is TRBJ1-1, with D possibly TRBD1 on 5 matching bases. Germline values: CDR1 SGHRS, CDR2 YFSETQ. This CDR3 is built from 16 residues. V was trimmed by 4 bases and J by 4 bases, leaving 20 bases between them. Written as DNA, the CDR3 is TGCGCCAGCAGCCCAATCATTGGCAGGGTAGGCACTGAAGCTTTCTTT. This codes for CASSPIIGRVGTEAFF.

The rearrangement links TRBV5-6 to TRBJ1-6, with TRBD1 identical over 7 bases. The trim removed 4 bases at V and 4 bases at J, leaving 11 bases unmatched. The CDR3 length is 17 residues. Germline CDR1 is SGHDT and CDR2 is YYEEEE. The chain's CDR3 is CASSGSGQSLYNSPLHF. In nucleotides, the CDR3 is TGTGCCAGCAGCGGTTCGGGACAGAGCCTTTATAATTCACCCCTCCACTTT.

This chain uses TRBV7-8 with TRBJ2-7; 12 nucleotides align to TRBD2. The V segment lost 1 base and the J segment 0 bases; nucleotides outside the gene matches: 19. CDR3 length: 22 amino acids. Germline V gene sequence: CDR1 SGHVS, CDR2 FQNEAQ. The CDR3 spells CASSLGGLTSGGASRHSYEQYF. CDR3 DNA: TGTGCCAGCAGCTTAGGCGGCCTGACTAGCGGGGGAGCCTCAAGGCACTCCTACGAGCAGTACTTC.

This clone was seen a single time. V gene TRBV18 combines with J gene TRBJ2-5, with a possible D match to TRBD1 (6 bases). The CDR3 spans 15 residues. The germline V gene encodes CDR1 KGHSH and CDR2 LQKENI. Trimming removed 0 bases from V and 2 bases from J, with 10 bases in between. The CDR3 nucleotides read TGTGCCAGCTCACCACCGGGGACACTGCAAGAGACCCAGTACTTC. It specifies CASSPPGTLQETQYF. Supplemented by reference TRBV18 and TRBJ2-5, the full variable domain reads NAGVMQNPRHLVRRRGQEARLRCSPMKGHSHVYWYRQLPEEGLKFMVYLQKENIIDESGMPKERFSAEFPKEGPSILRIQQVVRGDSAAYFCASSPPGTLQETQYFGPGTRLLVL.

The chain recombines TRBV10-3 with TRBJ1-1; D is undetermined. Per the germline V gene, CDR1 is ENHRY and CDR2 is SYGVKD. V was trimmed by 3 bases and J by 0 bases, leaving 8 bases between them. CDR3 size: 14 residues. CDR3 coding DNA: TGTGCCATCAGTGACGGGAACATGAACACTGAAGCTTTCTTT. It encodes CAISDGNMNTEAFF.

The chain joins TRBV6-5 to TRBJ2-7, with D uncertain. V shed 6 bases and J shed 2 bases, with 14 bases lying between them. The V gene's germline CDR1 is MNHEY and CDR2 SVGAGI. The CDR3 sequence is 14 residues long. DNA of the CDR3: TGTGCCAGCAGCCCCACAGTGACCGCCTACGAGCAGTACTTC. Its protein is CASSPTVTAYEQYF.

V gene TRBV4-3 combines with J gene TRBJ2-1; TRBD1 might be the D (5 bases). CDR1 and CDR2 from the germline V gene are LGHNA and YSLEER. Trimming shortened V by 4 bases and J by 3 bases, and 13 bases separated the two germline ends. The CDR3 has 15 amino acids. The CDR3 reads CASSPSDSLYNEQFF. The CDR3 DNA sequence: TGCGCCAGCAGCCCTAGTGACAGTCTCTACAATGAGCAGTTCTTC.

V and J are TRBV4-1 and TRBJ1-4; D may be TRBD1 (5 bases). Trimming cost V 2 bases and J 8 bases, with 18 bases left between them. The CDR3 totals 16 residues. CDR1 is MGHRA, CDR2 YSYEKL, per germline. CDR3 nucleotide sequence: TGCGCCAGCAGCCAATTCGCCCAGGGCTCGGTCGAAAAACTGTTTTTT. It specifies CASSQFAQGSVEKLFF.

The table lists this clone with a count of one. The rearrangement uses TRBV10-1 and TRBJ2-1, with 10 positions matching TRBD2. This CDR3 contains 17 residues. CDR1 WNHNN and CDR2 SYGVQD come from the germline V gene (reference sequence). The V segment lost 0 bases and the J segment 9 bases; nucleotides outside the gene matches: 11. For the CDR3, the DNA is TGCGCCAGCAGTGAGTCGACCGCAGCGGGGGGGCTCGTTGAGCAGTTCTTC. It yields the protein CASSESTAAGGLVEQFF.

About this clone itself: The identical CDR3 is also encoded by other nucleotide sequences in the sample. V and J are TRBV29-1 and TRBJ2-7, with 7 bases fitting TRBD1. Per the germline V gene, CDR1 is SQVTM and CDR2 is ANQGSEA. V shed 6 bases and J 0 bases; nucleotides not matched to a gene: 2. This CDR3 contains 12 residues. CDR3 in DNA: TGCAGCGTGGGACAGAGCTCCTACGAGCAGTACTTC. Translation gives CSVGQSSYEQYF.

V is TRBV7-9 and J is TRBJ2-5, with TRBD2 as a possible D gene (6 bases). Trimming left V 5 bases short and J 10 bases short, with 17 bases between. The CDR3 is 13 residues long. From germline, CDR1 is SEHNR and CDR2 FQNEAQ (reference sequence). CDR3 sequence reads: CASSHPRDGIQYF. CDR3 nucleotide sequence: TGTGCCAGCAGCCATCCGCGGGACGGTATCCAGTACTTC.

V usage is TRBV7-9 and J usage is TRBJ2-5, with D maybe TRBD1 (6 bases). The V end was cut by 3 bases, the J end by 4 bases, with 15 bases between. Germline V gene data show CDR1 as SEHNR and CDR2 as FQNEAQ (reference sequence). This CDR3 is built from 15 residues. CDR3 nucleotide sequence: TGTGCCAGCAGCTTCCTCCTTGGGGACATAGAGACCCAGTACTTC. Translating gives CASSFLLGDIETQYF.

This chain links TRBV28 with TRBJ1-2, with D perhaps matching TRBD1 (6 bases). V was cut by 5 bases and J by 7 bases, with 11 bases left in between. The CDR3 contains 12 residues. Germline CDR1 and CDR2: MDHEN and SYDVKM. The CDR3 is CASSPRTAGYTF. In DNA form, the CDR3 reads TGTGCCAGCAGTCCGCGGACAGCTGGCTACACCTTC.

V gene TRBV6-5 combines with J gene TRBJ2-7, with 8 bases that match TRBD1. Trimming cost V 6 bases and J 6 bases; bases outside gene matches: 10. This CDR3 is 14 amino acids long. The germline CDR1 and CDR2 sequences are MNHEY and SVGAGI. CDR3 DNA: TGTGCCAGCAGGAAACCGGGACAGGAGGGCGAGCAGTACTTC. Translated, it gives CASRKPGQEGEQYF.

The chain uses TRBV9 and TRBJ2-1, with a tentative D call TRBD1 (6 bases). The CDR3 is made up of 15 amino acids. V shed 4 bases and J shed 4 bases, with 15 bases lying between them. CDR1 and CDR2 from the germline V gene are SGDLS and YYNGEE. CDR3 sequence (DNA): TGTGCCAGCAGCTCCCAGGGGCCCCTATACAATGAGCAGTTCTTC. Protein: CASSSQGPLYNEQFF.